This T cell receptor (beta chain) was profiled in a study of cytomegalovirus exposure and HLA in healthy donors. The trim removed 3 bases at V and 0 bases at J, leaving 5 bases unmatched. The CDR3 spans 17 residues. Per the germline V gene, CDR1 is LNHDA and CDR2 is SQIVND (reference sequence). This clone occurred a few times. Antigen unknown. 60 Vbeta and 13 Jbeta primers were used in PCR. Data came from immunoSEQ multiplex PCR; TCRdb stores just in-frame clones and leaves some out. The sample contains approximately 110,000 clones, 55% to 65% of which appear only once. Regarding the study as a whole: Serostatus for CMV was the only available immune exposure information. TCR beta chains numbering more than 150 were designated cytomegalovirus-associated. High sensitivity and specificity were reportedly achieved when the classifier diagnosed cytomegalovirus status.

The chain links TRBV19 to TRBJ2-1; 10 bases align to TRBD2. The material sequenced was PBMCs. The receptor comes from a woman aged 30 to 39 in good health and CMV-seronegative. The CDR3, as DNA: TGTGCCAGTAGTATTGAGGCTAGCGGGGGCTCCTACAATGAGCAGTTCTTC. This gives the protein CASSIEASGGSYNEQFF.